This is a list of T cell receptor beta chains from one sample in a study of OX40 agonist ivuxolimab in advanced cancers. Here immunoSEQ multiplex PCR was the method, and the copy in TCRdb shows in-frame clones only, minus some. The data hold 20,000 to 25,000 clones, with more than 80% observed a single time. The specimen comprised CD4+ or CD8+ T cells sorted from blood, sampled in a trial of the OX40 agonist ivuxolimab. The receptor source for this set is an adult with an advanced solid tumor such as melanoma, head and neck, liver or kidney cancer. Both conserved end residues are part of each CDR3. D genes are given only for firm matches. Expanded clones are given a class, and other clones once, few, many or no size at all.

V gene: TRBV21-1; J gene: TRBJ1-1; clone size: medium-sized; D gene: -; CDR3 protein: CASSNEGRETEAFF; CDR3 DNA: TGTGCCAGCAGCAATGAGGGACGAGAGACTGAAGCTTTCTTT
V gene: TRBV5-5; J gene: TRBJ2-1; clone size: -; D gene: -; CDR3 protein: CASSLETGKYNEQFF; CDR3 DNA: TGTGCCAGCAGCTTGGAGACAGGCAAATACAATGAGCAGTTCTTC
V gene: TRBV5-1; J gene: TRBJ2-3; clone size: -; D gene: -; CDR3 protein: CASSLLQGNTDTQYF; CDR3 DNA: TGCGCCAGCAGCTTGTTACAGGGAAACACAGATACGCAGTATTTT
V gene: TRBV10-1; J gene: TRBJ1-3; clone size: -; D gene: TRBD1; CDR3 protein: CASSRSRDRGEGNTIYF; CDR3 DNA: TGCGCCAGCAGTCGGTCCCGGGACAGGGGGGAGGGAAACACCATATATTTT
V gene: TRBV5-6; J gene: TRBJ2-5; clone size: -; D gene: -; CDR3 protein: CASLAWSRQLVQETQYF; CDR3 DNA: TGTGCCAGTCTTGCTTGGTCCCGGCAGCTCGTTCAAGAGACCCAGTACTTC
V gene: TRBV13; J gene: TRBJ2-3; clone size: -; D gene: -; CDR3 protein: CASSARGGTDTQYF; CDR3 DNA: TGTGCCAGCAGCGCGAGGGGCGGCACAGATACGCAGTATTTT
V gene: TRBV30; J gene: TRBJ2-1; clone size: -; D gene: -; CDR3 protein: CAWSPLLGNEQFF; CDR3 DNA: TGTGCCTGGTCCCCCTTACTAGGAAATGAGCAGTTCTTC
V gene: TRBV18; J gene: TRBJ1-2; clone size: once; D gene: -; CDR3 protein: CASSPLRGFNYGYTF; CDR3 DNA: TGTGCCAGCTCACCACTCAGGGGTTTTAACTATGGCTACACCTTC
V gene: TRBV19; J gene: TRBJ1-1; clone size: -; D gene: -; CDR3 protein: CASSIGVNTEAFF; CDR3 DNA: TGTGCCAGTAGTATAGGGGTGAACACTGAAGCTTTCTTT
V gene: TRBV9; J gene: TRBJ2-7; clone size: -; D gene: TRBD1; CDR3 protein: CASSPRQGYEQYF; CDR3 DNA: TGTGCCAGCAGCCCCAGACAGGGCTACGAGCAGTACTTC
V gene: TRBV28; J gene: TRBJ2-7; clone size: -; D gene: -; CDR3 protein: CASSLDVSTGYEQYF; CDR3 DNA: TGTGCCAGCAGTTTAGACGTTAGCACGGGATACGAGCAGTACTTC
V gene: TRBV9; J gene: TRBJ1-1; clone size: -; D gene: -; CDR3 protein: CASSVEGQESAFF; CDR3 DNA: TGTGCCAGCAGCGTAGAAGGACAAGAATCGGCTTTCTTT
V gene: TRBV10-3; J gene: TRBJ2-1; clone size: -; D gene: -; CDR3 protein: CAISEAGSSYNEQFF; CDR3 DNA: TGTGCCATCAGTGAGGCCGGCAGCTCCTACAATGAGCAGTTCTTC
V gene: TRBV6-1; J gene: TRBJ1-5; clone size: -; D gene: -; CDR3 protein: CASSEGVYYSNQPQHF; CDR3 DNA: TGTGCCAGCAGTGAAGGAGTATACTATAGCAATCAGCCCCAGCATTTT
V gene: TRBV6-4; J gene: TRBJ2-1; clone size: many; D gene: TRBD1; CDR3 protein: CASSTGGSYNEQFF; CDR3 DNA: TGTGCCAGCAGCACAGGGGGATCCTACAATGAGCAGTTCTTC
V gene: TRBV29-1; J gene: TRBJ2-2; clone size: once; D gene: TRBD1; CDR3 protein: CSVVGRGQTGELFF; CDR3 DNA: TGCAGCGTTGTGGGCAGGGGGCAAACCGGGGAGCTGTTTTTT
V gene: TRBV27; J gene: TRBJ2-1; clone size: -; D gene: TRBD2; CDR3 protein: CASSFPRRGVDEQFF; CDR3 DNA: TGTGCCAGCAGTTTTCCTAGACGGGGGGTCGATGAGCAGTTCTTC
V gene: TRBV27; J gene: TRBJ2-1; clone size: -; D gene: TRBD2; CDR3 protein: CASSKGLAPYNEQFF; CDR3 DNA: TGTGCCAGCAGTAAGGGACTAGCGCCCTACAATGAGCAGTTCTTC
V gene: TRBV9; J gene: TRBJ1-2; clone size: -; D gene: TRBD1; CDR3 protein: CASSGTGGGYTF; CDR3 DNA: TGTGCCAGCAGCGGGACAGGGGGTGGCTACACCTTC
V gene: TRBV30; J gene: TRBJ1-1; clone size: once; D gene: -; CDR3 protein: CACEGGNTEAFF; CDR3 DNA: TGTGCCTGCGAGGGGGGGAACACTGAAGCTTTCTTT
V gene: TRBV5-4; J gene: TRBJ2-7; clone size: -; D gene: TRBD1; CDR3 protein: CASSSRDRGYEQYF; CDR3 DNA: TGTGCCAGCAGCTCCCGGGACAGGGGCTACGAGCAGTACTTC
V gene: TRBV30; J gene: TRBJ1-3; clone size: -; D gene: -; CDR3 protein: CAWTLEPDSGNTIYF; CDR3 DNA: TGTGCCTGGACCCTTGAGCCGGACTCTGGAAACACCATATATTTT
V gene: TRBV28; J gene: TRBJ2-7; clone size: -; D gene: -; CDR3 protein: CASRPTSYEQYF; CDR3 DNA: TGTGCCAGCAGGCCAACTAGTTACGAGCAGTACTTC
V gene: TRBV19; J gene: TRBJ2-7; clone size: -; D gene: -; CDR3 protein: CASSMGGFAEQYF; CDR3 DNA: TGTGCCAGTAGTATGGGGGGATTTGCCGAGCAGTACTTC
V gene: TRBV28; J gene: TRBJ1-5; clone size: -; D gene: -; CDR3 protein: CASSFLGAGNQPQHF; CDR3 DNA: TGTGCCAGCAGTTTTCTAGGGGCGGGCAATCAGCCCCAGCATTTT
V gene: TRBV10-3; J gene: TRBJ1-1; clone size: -; D gene: -; CDR3 protein: CAISESRLMNTEAFF; CDR3 DNA: TGTGCCATCAGTGAGTCAAGACTCATGAACACTGAAGCTTTCTTT
V gene: TRBV7-9; J gene: TRBJ2-5; clone size: -; D gene: TRBD1; CDR3 protein: CASSFGQGQETQYF; CDR3 DNA: TGTGCCAGCAGCTTCGGACAGGGACAAGAGACCCAGTACTTC
V gene: TRBV19; J gene: TRBJ1-2; clone size: -; D gene: -; CDR3 protein: CASSIVFSAPNYGYTF; CDR3 DNA: TGTGCCAGTAGTATCGTCTTTTCCGCCCCGAACTATGGCTACACCTTC
V gene: TRBV9; J gene: TRBJ1-2; clone size: -; D gene: -; CDR3 protein: CASGLQGRNGYTF; CDR3 DNA: TGTGCCAGTGGACTACAGGGAAGAAATGGCTACACCTTC
V gene: TRBV27; J gene: TRBJ2-5; clone size: once; D gene: TRBD2; CDR3 protein: CAARGGETQYF; CDR3 DNA: TGTGCCGCCCGGGGAGGGGAGACCCAGTACTTC
V gene: TRBV27; J gene: TRBJ1-2; clone size: -; D gene: -; CDR3 protein: CASGVGGRYTF; CDR3 DNA: TGTGCCAGCGGAGTTGGGGGGCGCTACACCTTC
V gene: TRBV6-5; J gene: TRBJ1-1; clone size: -; D gene: -; CDR3 protein: CASQETGTEAFF; CDR3 DNA: TGTGCCAGCCAAGAGACAGGCACTGAAGCTTTCTTT
V gene: TRBV9; J gene: TRBJ2-2; clone size: -; D gene: -; CDR3 protein: CASSVDDTGELFF; CDR3 DNA: TGTGCCAGCAGCGTAGATGACACCGGGGAGCTGTTTTTT
V gene: TRBV5-6; J gene: TRBJ2-7; clone size: -; D gene: -; CDR3 protein: CASSLYYEQYF; CDR3 DNA: TGTGCCAGCAGCTTGTACTACGAGCAGTACTTC
V gene: TRBV28; J gene: TRBJ2-6; clone size: -; D gene: -; CDR3 protein: CASSVAGNTGANVLTF; CDR3 DNA: TGTGCCAGCAGTGTAGCAGGGAATACTGGGGCCAACGTCCTGACTTTC
V gene: TRBV5-1; J gene: TRBJ2-3; clone size: -; D gene: TRBD2; CDR3 protein: CASSLVGGASTDTQYF; CDR3 DNA: TGCGCCAGCAGCTTGGTCGGGGGGGCTAGCACAGATACGCAGTATTTT
V gene: TRBV7-9; J gene: TRBJ1-2; clone size: -; D gene: TRBD1; CDR3 protein: CASSERQGSYYGYTF; CDR3 DNA: TGTGCCAGCAGCGAACGACAGGGATCCTACTATGGCTACACCTTC
V gene: TRBV9; J gene: TRBJ2-7; clone size: -; D gene: -; CDR3 protein: CASSVVGGMDNEQYF; CDR3 DNA: TGTGCCAGCAGCGTAGTAGGGGGAATGGACAACGAGCAGTACTTC
V gene: TRBV4-3; J gene: TRBJ2-3; clone size: once; D gene: -; CDR3 protein: CASSLGAMGDTQYF; CDR3 DNA: TGCGCCAGCAGCCTGGGAGCAATGGGAGATACGCAGTATTTT
V gene: TRBV4-1; J gene: TRBJ2-1; clone size: -; D gene: -; CDR3 protein: CASSLVGNEQFF; CDR3 DNA: TGCGCCAGCAGCCTTGTGGGGAATGAGCAGTTCTTC
V gene: TRBV4-1; J gene: TRBJ1-1; clone size: -; D gene: -; CDR3 protein: CASSQAPGGEAFF; CDR3 DNA: TGCGCCAGCAGCCAGGCCCCGGGAGGGGAAGCTTTCTTT
V gene: TRBV19; J gene: TRBJ1-1; clone size: -; D gene: -; CDR3 protein: CASSIGGLEAFF; CDR3 DNA: TGTGCCAGTAGTATAGGAGGGCTTGAAGCTTTCTTT
V gene: TRBV27; J gene: TRBJ1-5; clone size: -; D gene: -; CDR3 protein: CASGPGDQPQHF; CDR3 DNA: TGTGCCAGTGGCCCGGGGGATCAGCCCCAGCATTTT
V gene: TRBV2; J gene: TRBJ2-1; clone size: -; D gene: -; CDR3 protein: CASTPSYNEQFF; CDR3 DNA: TGTGCCAGCACGCCTTCCTACAATGAGCAGTTCTTC
V gene: TRBV4-1; J gene: TRBJ2-1; clone size: -; D gene: -; CDR3 protein: CASSQGGSEYSYNEQFF; CDR3 DNA: TGCGCCAGCAGCCAAGGGGGCTCCGAGTACTCCTACAATGAGCAGTTCTTC